The 30 T cell receptor beta chains presented below share a single source sample, sequenced in a study of CD8+CD57+ T cells in acquired aplastic anemia. According to the study, genomic DNA was the template for TCR beta VDJ and CDR3 profiling. TCRdb redid the calling of the reads with MiXCR, one entry per CDR3 protein. This table has 150,000 to 200,000 distinct CDR3 sequences, 40% to 60% appearing once. The authors sequenced patients whose flow cytometry had shown CD8+CD57+ cell expansion. Sequencing was performed on sorted CD4+, CD8+, or CD8+CD57+ T cells (not recorded which) from PBMCs. All receptors come from a human donor with aplastic anemia.

In regard to this clonotype: A much larger clone lies a single base off, so this may be a read error. The V call is TRBV12-3 or TRBV12-4, the J call TRBJ2-5; D may be TRBD1 (5 bases). The CDR3 has 14 residues. This CDR3 is CANSLAGLQETQYF. Written as DNA, the CDR3 is TGTGCCAACAGTTTAGCAGGGCTCCAAGAGACCCAGTACTTC.

In this sample, this clonotype turned up a few times. Just one base apart from a much larger clone, this may be a read error. The CDR3 DNA is TGTGCCAGCACCTCCCCCGGCGAGGCCCAGTACTTC. This codes for CASTSPGEAQYF. This chain joins TRBV6-5 and TRBJ2-5, with D hard to call. This CDR3 spans 12 amino acids. V dropped 7 bases and J dropped 9 bases, with 15 bases sitting between them. Germline assignment: CDR1 MNHEY and CDR2 SVGAGI.

The chain couples TRBV20-1 to TRBJ2-7; 13 positions agree with TRBD2. CDR3 length equals 13 residues. The ends lost 2 bases at V and 10 bases at J; junction bases unmatched: 5. Per germline, CDR1 DFQATT and CDR2 SNEGSKA (reference sequence). CDR3 DNA sequence: TGCAGTGCTAGAACTAGCGGGGGGGCGGAACAGTACTTC. Translation gives CSARTSGGAEQYF.

This clonotype was seen many times. The chain combines TRBV11-1 with TRBJ2-7; the match to TRBD1 covers 7 bases. Germline V gene lookup returns CDR1 SGHAT and CDR2 FQDESV (reference sequence). The V gene end was trimmed by 4 bases and the J gene end by 9 bases; junction bases not matched to a gene: 21. The CDR3 covers 17 residues. The CDR3 region has the DNA TGTGCCAGCAGCTCGGGGATTTCCGGGACAGAGCCTACGGTGCAGTACTTC. Its protein product is CASSSGISGTEPTVQYF.

In regard to this clonotype: It may be a read error: a sequence one base away is much more abundant. This sequence joins TRBV4-2 and TRBJ2-1; TRBD2 agrees at 16 bases. The germline V gene has CDR1 LGHNA and CDR2 YNFKEQ. This CDR3 has 19 residues. The CDR3 here is CASSLNPGLAGGSKSEQVF. The CDR3 nucleotides are TGTGCCAGCAGCCTTAACCCGGGACTAGCGGGAGGGTCCAAAAGTGAGCAGGTCTTC.

This clonotype appeared a few times. The rearrangement joins TRBV10-2 to TRBJ2-7; possibly TRBD1 or TRBD2 for D (5 bases each). V dropped 6 bases and J dropped 3 bases, with 9 bases sitting between them. Looked up from germline, CDR1 is WSHSY and CDR2 is SAAADI. CDR3 size: 12 residues. CDR3 sequence: CASRRDGYEQYF. The DNA of the CDR3 is TGCGCCAGCAGAAGGGACGGCTACGAGCAGTACTTC.

The chain recombines TRBV7-6 with TRBJ2-5; 10 bases align to TRBD1. Looked up from germline, CDR1 is SGHVS and CDR2 is FNYEAQ. The CDR3 length is 14 residues. With V trimmed by 4 bases and J by 4 bases, 3 bases remained unmatched. The CDR3 nucleotides are TGTGCCAGCAGCTCGGGACAGGGGTTAGAGACCCAGTACTTC. It encodes CASSSGQGLETQYF.

This clonotype was counted many times. The chain carries TRBV7-2 and TRBJ2-2; D possibly matches TRBD1 or TRBD2 (5 bases each). The germline V and J ends were trimmed by 5 bases and 0 bases, with 22 bases remaining between them. CDR1 and CDR2 from the germline V gene are SGHTA and FQGNSA. This CDR3 has 19 residues. CDR3 protein: CASSPGRDAELSNTGELFF. The CDR3 coding sequence is TGTGCCAGCAGCCCTGGCCGGGACGCAGAACTGTCGAACACCGGGGAGCTGTTTTTT.

The V call is TRBV29-1, the J call TRBJ1-1; 8 bases map to TRBD1. Germline assignment: CDR1 SQVTM and CDR2 ANQGSEA. J lost 0 bases, V lost 6 bases, and 6 bases had no gene match. The CDR3 has 14 residues. The CDR3: CSVDRTGMNTEAFF. DNA of the CDR3: TGCAGCGTAGACCGGACAGGGATGAACACTGAAGCTTTCTTT.

Note on this clonotype: A much larger clone lies one base from this, so it may be a read error. The conserved closing phenylalanine or tryptophan is absent in this CDR3, likely reflecting a read error. The rearrangement uses TRBV10-1 and TRBJ2-1; TRBD2 aligns across 10 bases. Looked up from germline, CDR1 is WNHNN and CDR2 is SYGVQD (reference sequence). Germline trimming cut 6 bases from V and 4 bases from J; bases unmatched to any gene: 6. The CDR3 totals 15 residues. The DNA of the CDR3 is TGCGCCAGCAGCCCCGGGACTAGCGTTTACAATGAGCAGTTCTCC. This encodes CASSPGTSVYNEQFS.

The genes are TRBV29-1 and TRBJ2-7, with TRBD2 matching 12 bases. This CDR3 region has 15 residues. CDR1 is SQVTM and CDR2 is ANQGSEA in the germline V gene. V lost 6 bases, J lost 6 bases, and 12 bases stayed unmatched. In DNA form, the CDR3 reads TGCAGCGTCTCTTCTCTAGCGGGAGGGCCCATCGAGCAGTACTTC. Its protein is CSVSSLAGGPIEQYF.

The gene calls are TRBV19 and TRBJ2-3, with TRBD1 matching 8 bases. The length of the CDR3 is 14 residues. The germline CDR1 and CDR2 sequences are LNHDA and SQIVND (reference sequence). V shed 9 bases and J 2 bases; nucleotides not matched to a gene: 7. The CDR3 DNA reads TGTGCCAGCGATTGGGACAGGAACACAGATACGCAGTATTTT. It translates to CASDWDRNTDTQYF.

This clonotype was seen at least ten times. The chain carries TRBV5-1 and TRBJ2-7; perhaps D is TRBD1 or TRBD2 (6 bases each). Germline CDR1 SGHRS, CDR2 YFSETQ. CDR3 length: 15 amino acids. Trimming shortened V by 1 base and J by 4 bases, and 15 bases separated the two germline ends. The CDR3 spells CASSLYLGGGYEQYF. CDR3 DNA sequence: TGCGCCAGCAGCTTGTACCTCGGGGGCGGGTACGAGCAGTACTTC.

The chain recombines TRBV30 with TRBJ1-1, with no clear D. V lost 0 bases and J lost 3, with 11 bases in between. This CDR3 is built from 14 residues. CDR1 and CDR2 from the germline V gene are GTSNPN and SVGIG (reference sequence). CDR3 sequence (DNA): TGTGCCTGGAGTGTACGGGGTGGCGACACTGAAGCTTTCTTT. Translation: CAWSVRGGDTEAFF.

The chain uses TRBV11-1 and TRBJ2-1; 8 nucleotides agree with TRBD1. The CDR3 consists of 15 residues. V was pared by 5 bases and J by 3 bases, with 6 bases of the junction left unmatched. Germline V lookup: CDR1 SGHAT, CDR2 FQDESV (reference sequence). The DNA of the CDR3 is TGTGCCAGCAGCAGGACAGGGTCGGTCTACAATGAGCAGTTCTTC. Its translation is CASSRTGSVYNEQFF.

The CDR3, as DNA: TGTGCCAGTAGTATAAGCGCTGGGGACACCATATATTTT. Translation gives CASSISAGDTIYF. This chain links TRBV19 with TRBJ1-3; D uncertain. Germline lookup yields CDR1 LNHDA and CDR2 SQIVND (reference sequence). This CDR3 region has 13 residues. V was cut by 2 bases and J by 8 bases, with 10 bases left in between.

This chain uses TRBV5-1 with TRBJ2-6, with 9 bases fitting TRBD2. V shed 5 bases and J 0 bases; nucleotides not matched to a gene: 9. Germline V CDR1 and CDR2: SGHRS, YFSETQ. The CDR3 loop spans 18 amino acids. The CDR3 DNA sequence: TGCGCCAGCAGGATAGGACTAGCGAATAGCTCTGGGGCCAACGTCCTGACTTTC. Its protein product is CASRIGLANSSGANVLTF.

This clonotype was found a few times. V and J are TRBV24-1 and TRBJ2-2; D remains ambiguous. Germline V gene lookup returns CDR1 KGHDR and CDR2 SFDVKD. V was trimmed by 7 bases and J by 4 bases, leaving 15 bases between them. CDR3 length: 15 amino acids. The CDR3 DNA sequence: TGTGCCACCAGCCAAGCAGCAGAGCGCACCGGGGAGCTGTTTTTT. Translation gives CATSQAAERTGELFF.

The chain combines TRBV7-9 with TRBJ1-5; D is undetermined. Trimming took off 5 bases at V and 7 bases at J, with 12 bases between the two ends. CDR1 and CDR2 from the germline V gene are SEHNR and FQNEAQ (reference sequence). The CDR3 is 13 amino acids. CDR3 protein: CASSLRGWQPQHF. For the CDR3, the DNA is TGTGCCAGCAGCCTCCGGGGATGGCAGCCCCAGCATTTT.

This clonotype showed up just a few times. Germline and junction disagree at one end, which may indicate a read error. This rearrangement joins TRBV20-1 to TRBJ1-2; 7 nucleotides match TRBD1. This CDR3 spans 10 amino acids. The germline V gene encodes CDR1 DFQATT and CDR2 SNEGSKA (reference sequence). The CDR3 DNA reads TGCAGTGCTAGACCTGAGACAGGGTTTTTC. Protein: CSARPETGFF.

This chain uses TRBV15 with TRBJ2-4, with D tentatively TRBD2 (5 bases). The germline CDR1 and CDR2 sequences are LNHNV and YYDKDF (reference sequence). The length of the CDR3 is 15 residues. The V and J ends lost 5 bases and 0 bases respectively, with 11 bases between them. CDR3: CATSEGLLAKNIQYF. The CDR3 region has the DNA TGTGCCACCAGCGAGGGCCTATTAGCCAAAAACATTCAGTACTTC.

This chain uses TRBV25-1 with TRBJ2-1; TRBD2 agrees at 15 bases. This CDR3 region has 16 residues. The trim removed 6 bases at V and 8 bases at J, leaving 8 bases unmatched. The germline gives CDR1 MGHDK, CDR2 SYGVNS. CDR3 in amino acids: CASSRGTSGRTDEQFF. CDR3 bases: TGTGCCAGCAGCCGAGGGACTAGCGGGAGGACCGATGAGCAGTTCTTC.

This chain uses TRBV19 with TRBJ2-7, with a weak D call TRBD1 (6 bases). The V end lost 6 bases, the J end lost 5 bases, and 14 bases lay between the germline ends. CDR1 and CDR2 from the germline V gene are LNHDA and SQIVND (reference sequence). This CDR3 spans 13 amino acids. CDR3 protein: CASRDPQGHEQYF. CDR3 DNA sequence: TGTGCCAGTAGGGACCCACAGGGACACGAGCAGTACTTC.

As for this clonotype: The CDR3 does not close with the conserved phenylalanine or tryptophan, likely indicating a read error. This chain connects TRBV25-1 to TRBJ1-2; 7 nucleotides match TRBD1. This CDR3 is built from 14 residues. V was pared by 5 bases and J by 0 bases, with 3 bases of the junction left unmatched. Germline assignment: CDR1 MGHDK and CDR2 SYGVNS. The CDR3 loop is CASSQDRANYGYTL. CDR3 coding DNA: TGTGCCAGCAGTCAAGACAGGGCTAACTATGGCTACACCCTC.

This clonotype was observed at least ten times. The rearrangement uses TRBV11-2 and TRBJ2-7; TRBD1 matches at 9 bases. CDR3 length: 16 residues. V lost 2 bases and J lost 3; bases outside the gene matches: 8. Germline assignment: CDR1 SGHAT and CDR2 FQNNGV. The CDR3 DNA sequence: TGTGCCAGCAGCTTAAGGGGACAGGGATTCGGCTACGAGCAGTACTTC. Translated: CASSLRGQGFGYEQYF. Full variable domain (rest looked up from reference TRBV11-2 and TRBJ2-7): EAGVAQSPRYKIIEKRQSVAFWCNPISGHATLYWYQQILGQGPKLLIQFQNNGVVDDSQLPKDRFSAERLKGVDSTLKIQPAKLEDSAVYLCASSLRGQGFGYEQYFGPGTRLTVT.

About this clonotype itself: A much larger clone lies one base from this, so it may be a read error. V is TRBV6-1 and J is TRBJ2-7; D may match TRBD1 or TRBD2 (6 bases each). V lost 7 bases and J lost 4, with 17 bases in between. The CDR3 length is 14 residues. From germline, CDR1 is MNHNS and CDR2 SASEGT. CDR3 bases: TGTGCCAGCACGGGGGCGCGGGACGGTTACGAGCAGTACTTC. It yields the protein CASTGARDGYEQYF.

Only a few counts were recorded for this clonotype. The CDR3 bases are TGTGCCACCAGTGACGCCGGAGTCTACGAGCAGTACTTC. This encodes CATSDAGVYEQYF. The rearrangement joins TRBV24-1 to TRBJ2-7; no firm D call. Germline lookup yields CDR1 KGHDR and CDR2 SFDVKD. V lost 4 bases to trimming and J lost 3 bases, with 9 bases between them. The CDR3 has 13 residues.

This clonotype appeared once. The chain combines TRBV20-1 with TRBJ1-6; no clear D. The ends were cut back, 0 bases at V and 8 bases at J, with 11 bases in the middle. This CDR3 spans 14 amino acids. Germline V gene lookup returns CDR1 DFQATT and CDR2 SNEGSKA (reference sequence). The CDR3 here is CSARDSGVHSPLHF. Here the CDR3 DNA reads TGCAGTGCTAGAGATTCGGGTGTTCATTCACCCCTCCACTTT.

The CDR3 region has the DNA TGTGCCAGTAGTTACCGGGACAGGGACACCGGGGAGCTGTTTTTT. It is translated as CASSYRDRDTGELFF. The chain uses TRBV19 and TRBJ2-2; 9 nucleotides line up with TRBD1. Germline values: CDR1 LNHDA, CDR2 SQIVND (reference sequence). The CDR3 runs to 15 residues. V shed 5 bases and J 3 bases; nucleotides not matched to a gene: 4.

The chain's CDR3 is CSTRGQGAYGYTF. Here the CDR3 DNA reads TGCAGCACCCGTGGACAGGGAGCCTATGGCTACACCTTC. The chain is built from TRBV29-1 and TRBJ1-2, with 8 positions matching TRBD1. This CDR3 is built from 13 residues. Germline CDR1 and CDR2: SQVTM and ANQGSEA. Trimming cost V 8 bases and J 4 bases; bases outside gene matches: 9.